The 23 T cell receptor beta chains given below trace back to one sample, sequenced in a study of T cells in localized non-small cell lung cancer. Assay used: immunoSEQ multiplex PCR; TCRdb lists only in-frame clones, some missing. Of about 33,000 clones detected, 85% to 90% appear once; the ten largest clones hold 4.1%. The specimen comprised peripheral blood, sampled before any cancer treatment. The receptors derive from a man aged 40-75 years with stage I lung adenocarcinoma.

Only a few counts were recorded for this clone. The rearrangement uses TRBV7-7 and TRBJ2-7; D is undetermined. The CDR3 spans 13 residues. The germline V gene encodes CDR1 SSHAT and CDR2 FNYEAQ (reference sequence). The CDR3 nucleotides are TGTGCTAGCTCGGAGACACCGTCCTACGAGCAGTACTTC. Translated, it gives CASSETPSYEQYF.

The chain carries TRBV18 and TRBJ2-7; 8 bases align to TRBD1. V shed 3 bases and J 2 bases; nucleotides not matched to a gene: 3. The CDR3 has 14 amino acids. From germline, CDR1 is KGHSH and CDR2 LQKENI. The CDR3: CASSPTQGAYEQYF. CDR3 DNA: TGTGCCAGCTCACCGACACAGGGGGCCTACGAGCAGTACTTC.

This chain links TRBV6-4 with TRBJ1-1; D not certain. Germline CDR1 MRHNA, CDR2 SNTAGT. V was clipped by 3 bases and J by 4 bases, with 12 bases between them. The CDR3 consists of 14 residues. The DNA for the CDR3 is TGTGCCAGCAGTGAGACTTCAGGAGGCACTGAAGCTTTCTTT. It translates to CASSETSGGTEAFF.

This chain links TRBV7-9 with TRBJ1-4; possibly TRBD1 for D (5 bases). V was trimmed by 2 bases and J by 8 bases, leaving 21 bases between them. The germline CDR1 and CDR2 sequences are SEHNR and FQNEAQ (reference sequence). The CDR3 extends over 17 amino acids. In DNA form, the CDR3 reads TGTGCCAGCAGCTTATCCCTCCGGGGGGGAGAGCGCGAAAAACTGTTTTTT. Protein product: CASSLSLRGGEREKLFF.

CDR3 nucleotide sequence: TGTGCCAGCAGCCAAGTTCCAGGGAAGGGGTTTTCACCCCTCCACTTT. Protein: CASSQVPGKGFSPLHF. The V and J genes are TRBV4-2 and TRBJ1-6, with D perhaps TRBD1 (5 bases). Trimming cost V 1 base and J 9 bases, with 16 bases left between them. The length of the CDR3 is 16 residues. Germline CDR1 is LGHNA and CDR2 is YNFKEQ.

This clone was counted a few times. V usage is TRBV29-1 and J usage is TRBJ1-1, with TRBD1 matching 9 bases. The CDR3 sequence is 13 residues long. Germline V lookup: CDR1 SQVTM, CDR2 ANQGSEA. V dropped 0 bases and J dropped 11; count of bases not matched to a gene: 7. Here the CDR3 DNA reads TGCAGCGTTGAAGATATCAGGGACAGGGCCGCTTTCTTT. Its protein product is CSVEDIRDRAAFF.

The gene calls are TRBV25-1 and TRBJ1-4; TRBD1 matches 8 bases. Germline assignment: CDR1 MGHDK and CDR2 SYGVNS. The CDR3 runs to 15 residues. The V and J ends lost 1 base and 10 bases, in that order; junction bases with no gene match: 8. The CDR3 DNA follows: TGTGCCAGCAGTGAATTGGACAGGGTAGGAGGAAAACTGTTTTTT. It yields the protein CASSELDRVGGKLFF.

This CDR3 is CAIRDERRDRTGELFF. The CDR3 coding sequence is TGTGCCATCAGGGATGAGCGACGGGACAGAACCGGGGAGCTGTTTTTT. The chain has TRBV10-3 and TRBJ2-2; TRBD1 agrees at 7 bases. Losses at the gene ends were 6 bases for V and 5 bases for J; bases not matched to a gene: 12. CDR1 and CDR2 (germline): ENHRY, SYGVKD. The CDR3 sequence is 16 residues long.

The CDR3 here is CASSYVGQGNNEQFF. The CDR3 bases are TGTGCCAGCAGTTATGTGGGACAGGGGAACAATGAGCAGTTCTTC. The genes are TRBV6-6 and TRBJ2-1, with 10 nucleotides matching TRBD1. This CDR3 is built from 15 residues. Per germline, CDR1 MNHNY and CDR2 SVGAGI (reference sequence). V was clipped by 3 bases and J by 5 bases; unmatched bases: 4.

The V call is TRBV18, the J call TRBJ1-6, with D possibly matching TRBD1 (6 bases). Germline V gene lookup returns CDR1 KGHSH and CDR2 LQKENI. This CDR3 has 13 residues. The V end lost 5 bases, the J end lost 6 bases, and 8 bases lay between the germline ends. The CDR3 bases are TGTGCCAGCTCAGGACAGATTAATTCACCCCTCCACTTT. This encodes CASSGQINSPLHF.

DNA for the CDR3: TGTGCCAGCAGTGAAGGGTCAGAGGGGAACGAGCAGTACTTC. Translated, it gives CASSEGSEGNEQYF. The gene calls are TRBV6-1 and TRBJ2-7, with D perhaps assigned TRBD1 or TRBD2 (5 bases each). Germline CDR1 is MNHNS and CDR2 is SASEGT. V was clipped by 1 base and J by 5 bases, with 12 bases between them. CDR3 length: 14 amino acids.

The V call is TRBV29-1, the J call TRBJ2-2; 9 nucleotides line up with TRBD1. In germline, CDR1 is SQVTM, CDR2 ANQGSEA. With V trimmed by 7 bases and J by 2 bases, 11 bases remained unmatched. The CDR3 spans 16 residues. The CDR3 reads CSAARGQGRNTGELFF. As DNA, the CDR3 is TGCAGCGCCGCTAGGGGACAGGGACGAAACACCGGGGAGCTGTTTTTT.

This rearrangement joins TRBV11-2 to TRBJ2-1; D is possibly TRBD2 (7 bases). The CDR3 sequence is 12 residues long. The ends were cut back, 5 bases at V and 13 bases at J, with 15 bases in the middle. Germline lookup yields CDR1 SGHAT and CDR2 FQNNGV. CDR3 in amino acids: CASSLGGAGQFF. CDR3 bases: TGTGCCAGCAGCCTGGGGGGGGCGGGTCAGTTCTTC. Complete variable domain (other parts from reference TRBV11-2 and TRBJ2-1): EAGVAQSPRYKIIEKRQSVAFWCNPISGHATLYWYQQILGQGPKLLIQFQNNGVVDDSQLPKDRFSAERLKGVDSTLKIQPAKLEDSAVYLCASSLGGAGQFFGPGTRLTVL.

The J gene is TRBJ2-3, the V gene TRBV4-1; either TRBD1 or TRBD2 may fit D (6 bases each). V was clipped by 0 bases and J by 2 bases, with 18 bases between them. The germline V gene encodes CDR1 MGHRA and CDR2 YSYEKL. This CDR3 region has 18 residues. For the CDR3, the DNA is TGCGCCAGCAGCCAAGACCGACCTAGGGGGGCCGACACAGATACGCAGTATTTT. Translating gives CASSQDRPRGADTDTQYF.

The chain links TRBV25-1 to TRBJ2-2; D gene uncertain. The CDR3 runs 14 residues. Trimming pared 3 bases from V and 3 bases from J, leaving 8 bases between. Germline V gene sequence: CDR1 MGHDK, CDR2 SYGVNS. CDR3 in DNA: TGTGCCAGCAGTGATGGTGGCTACACCGGGGAGCTGTTTTTT. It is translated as CASSDGGYTGELFF.

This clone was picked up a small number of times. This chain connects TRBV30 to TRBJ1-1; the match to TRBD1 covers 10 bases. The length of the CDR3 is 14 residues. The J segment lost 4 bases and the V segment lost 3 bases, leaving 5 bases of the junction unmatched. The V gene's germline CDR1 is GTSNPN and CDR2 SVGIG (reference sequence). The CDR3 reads CAWSPGQGTTEAFF. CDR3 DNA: TGTGCCTGGAGCCCGGGACAGGGGACCACTGAAGCTTTCTTT.

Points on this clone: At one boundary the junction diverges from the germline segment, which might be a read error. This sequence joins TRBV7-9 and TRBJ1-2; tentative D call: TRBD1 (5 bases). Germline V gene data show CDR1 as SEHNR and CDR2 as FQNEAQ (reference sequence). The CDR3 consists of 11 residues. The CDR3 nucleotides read TGTGCCAGCAGCCCCGGGACGGACGCTTACTTC. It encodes CASSPGTDAYF.

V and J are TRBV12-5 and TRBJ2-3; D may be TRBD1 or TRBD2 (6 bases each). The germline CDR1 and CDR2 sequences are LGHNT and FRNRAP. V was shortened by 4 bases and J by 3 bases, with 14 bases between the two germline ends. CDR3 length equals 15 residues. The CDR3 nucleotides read TGTGCTAGTGGTTGGACTAAAACAGGGACAGATACGCAGTATTTT. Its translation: CASGWTKTGTDTQYF.

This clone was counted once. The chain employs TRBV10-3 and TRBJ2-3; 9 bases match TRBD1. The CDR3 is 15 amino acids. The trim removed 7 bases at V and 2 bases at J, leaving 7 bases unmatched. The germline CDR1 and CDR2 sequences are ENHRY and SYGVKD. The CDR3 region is CAINSGTGITDTQYF. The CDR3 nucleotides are TGTGCCATCAATTCTGGGACAGGGATCACAGATACGCAGTATTTT.

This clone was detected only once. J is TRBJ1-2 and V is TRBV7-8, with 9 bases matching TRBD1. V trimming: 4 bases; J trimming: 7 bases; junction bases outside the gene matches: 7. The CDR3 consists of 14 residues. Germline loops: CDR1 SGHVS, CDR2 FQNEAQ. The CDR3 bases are TGTGCCAGCAGCTCCACAGGGGGCGCGGGTGGCTACACCTTC. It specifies CASSSTGGAGGYTF.

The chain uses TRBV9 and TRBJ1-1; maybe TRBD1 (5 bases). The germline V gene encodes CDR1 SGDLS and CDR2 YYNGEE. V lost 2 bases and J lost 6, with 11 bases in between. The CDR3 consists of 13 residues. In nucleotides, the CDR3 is TGTGCCAGCAGCGTGCAGGGTATACCTGAAGCTTTCTTT. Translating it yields CASSVQGIPEAFF.

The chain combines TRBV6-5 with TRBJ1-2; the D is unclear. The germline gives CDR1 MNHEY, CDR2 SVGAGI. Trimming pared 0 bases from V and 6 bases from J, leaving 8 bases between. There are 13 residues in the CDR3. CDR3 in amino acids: CASSYSMGNGYTF. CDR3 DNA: TGTGCCAGCAGTTACTCGATGGGGAATGGCTACACCTTC.

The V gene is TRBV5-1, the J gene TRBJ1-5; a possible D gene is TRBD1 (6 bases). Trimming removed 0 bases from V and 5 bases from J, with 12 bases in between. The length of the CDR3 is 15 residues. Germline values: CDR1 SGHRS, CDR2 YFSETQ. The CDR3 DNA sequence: TGCGCCAGCAGCTTGGCGGGACAAGGGGATCAGCCCCAGCATTTT. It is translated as CASSLAGQGDQPQHF.